The entry below gives a single TCR beta chain sequence along with its context. This sample is drawn from a study of T-cell reconstitution after alpha-beta-depleted transplantation in children. Unique molecular identifiers were incorporated into the prepared TCRbeta library. MiXCR was run by TCRdb on the PCR reads, yielding one entry per CDR3 protein. The top ten clones hold roughly 3% of a sample with around 200,000 distinct CDR3 sequences, approximately 6.8% of them seen once. This material consisted of PBMCs from the stem cell graft donor, taken from the stem cell graft. This TCR derives from a human donor who donated a stem cell graft to a child with Wiskott-Aldrich syndrome.

The DNA for the CDR3 is TGCGCCAGCCTGGGGGGAGGGACTGAAGCTTTCTTT. It translates to CASLGGGTEAFF. The chain employs TRBV5-1 and TRBJ1-1, with a tentative D call TRBD1 (5 bases). The CDR3 length is 12 residues. Trimming pared 7 bases from V and 5 bases from J, leaving 12 bases between. Germline CDR1 is SGHRS and CDR2 is YFSETQ.